Reported below is one T cell receptor (beta chain). These data originate in a study of blood T cell repertoires in COVID-19. Sequencing was performed with immunoSEQ multiplex PCR; in TCRdb, only in-frame clones are kept and a portion is missing. The table has roughly 380,000 clones, around nine tenths seen once. Per germline, CDR1 SGHVS and CDR2 FQNEAQ. This CDR3 has 16 residues. The ends lost 3 bases at V and 6 bases at J; junction bases unmatched: 9. Assignment of participants to cohorts was predicated upon participant-reported clinical history. The chain is built from TRBV7-8 and TRBJ2-3, with 10 bases lining up with TRBD2. Material for sequencing was PBMCs or T cells enriched from blood (not recorded which). This TCR was sampled from a woman in her twenties or thirties who had been exposed to COVID-19. The CDR3 region is CASSFRASGSGDTQYF. In nucleotides, the CDR3 is TGTGCCAGCAGCTTTAGGGCTAGCGGGAGCGGTGATACGCAGTATTTT.